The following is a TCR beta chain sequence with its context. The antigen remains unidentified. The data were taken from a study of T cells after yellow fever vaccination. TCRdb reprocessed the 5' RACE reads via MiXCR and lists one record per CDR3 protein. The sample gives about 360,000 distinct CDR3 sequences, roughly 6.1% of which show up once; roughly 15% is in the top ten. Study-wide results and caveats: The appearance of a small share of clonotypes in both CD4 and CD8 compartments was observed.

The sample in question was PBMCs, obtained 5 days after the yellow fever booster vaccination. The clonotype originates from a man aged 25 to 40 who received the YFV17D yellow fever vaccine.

This chain's CDR3 is CASRETDIDGYTF. The CDR3 DNA reads as TGTGCCAGCAGGGAGACAGATATAGATGGCTACACCTTC. The chain has TRBV4-2 and TRBJ1-2, with D tentatively TRBD1 (5 bases). V was cut by 6 bases and J by 6 bases, with 14 bases left in between. The CDR3 totals 13 residues. In germline, CDR1 is LGHNA, CDR2 YNFKEQ.